This is a list of T cell receptor beta chains from one sample in a study of cytomegalovirus exposure and HLA in healthy donors. Sequencing used immunoSEQ multiplex PCR; TCRdb keeps in-frame clones, though not all of them. The sample has under 150,000 clones, just under 80% seen once. Sequencing was carried out using PBMCs. Receptors originate from a male donor in good health and CMV-seronegative. Both conserved end residues are part of each CDR3. A D gene is named only where the DNA matches it firmly. Size tells how often a clone was seen (once, few, many) or the class of an expanded clone, and some rows leave it out.

>TRBJ2-7|TRBD2|TRBV9|NA
CASSVSGGDYEQYF
TGTGCCAGCAGCGTTAGCGGGGGGGACTACGAGCAGTACTTC
>TRBJ2-7|TRBD1|TRBV6-1|NA
CASEHGTASYEQYF
TGTGCCAGCGAACATGGGACAGCCTCCTACGAGCAGTACTTC
>TRBJ2-7|TRBD1|TRBV9|NA
CASSVGGTGALWEQYF
TGTGCCAGCAGCGTTGGGGGAACAGGGGCCCTTTGGGAGCAGTACTTC
>TRBJ1-1|TRBD1|TRBV18|NA
CASSPGAGGEAFF
TGTGCCAGCTCACCAGGGGCAGGGGGCGAAGCTTTCTTT
>TRBJ1-6|NA|TRBV5-6|NA
CASRINREGNSPLHF
TGTGCCAGCAGAATTAACAGGGAAGGTAATTCACCCCTCCACTTT
>TRBJ1-6|TRBD1|TRBV11-1|NA
CASSPTGLGSPLHF
TGTGCCAGCAGCCCGACAGGGTTGGGTTCACCCCTCCACTTT
>TRBJ2-3|TRBD2|TRBV19|NA
CASSALAGKSTDTQYF
TGTGCCAGTAGTGCCCTAGCGGGTAAAAGCACAGATACGCAGTATTTT
>TRBJ2-3|TRBD1|TRBV5-1|NA
CASSLEAGGESTQYF
TGCGCCAGCAGCTTGGAGGCAGGGGGCGAGAGTACGCAGTATTTT
>TRBJ2-1|NA|TRBV30|NA
CASLGRLWFF
TGTGCCTCTTTGGGGAGATTATGGTTCTTC
>TRBJ1-6|NA|TRBV11-3|NA
CASSLDQGRSPLHF
TGTGCCAGCAGCTTAGACCAGGGGCGTTCACCCCTCCACTTT
>TRBJ1-5|NA|TRBV18|few
CASSPPELHSNQPQHF
TGTGCCAGCTCACCCCCCGAACTGCATTCAAATCAGCCCCAGCATTTT
>TRBJ2-3|NA|TRBV6-1|NA
CASSEMAGKTDTQYF
TGTGCCAGCAGTGAAATGGCAGGCAAAACAGATACGCAGTATTTT
>TRBJ2-1|TRBD2|TRBV7-2|NA
CAGKLAGGNEQFF
TGTGCCGGGAAACTAGCGGGGGGCAATGAGCAGTTCTTC
>TRBJ2-5|NA|TRBV7-2|NA
CASSPGLIQETQYF
TGTGCCAGCAGCCCAGGACTGATTCAAGAGACCCAGTACTTC
>TRBJ2-7|TRBD1|TRBV5-4|NA
CASSRGQGLGEQYF
TGTGCCAGCAGCCGGGGACAGGGTCTAGGCGAGCAGTACTTC
>TRBJ2-5|TRBD2|TRBV10-3|NA
CAMRSSGSQETQYF
TGTGCCATGCGAAGTAGCGGGAGCCAAGAGACCCAGTACTTC
>TRBJ2-5|TRBD2|TRBV11-2|once
CASSSSGGGQETQYF
TGTGCCAGCAGCTCCTCAGGCGGGGGGCAAGAGACCCAGTACTTC
>TRBJ2-7|NA|TRBV7-2|NA
CASSPVGSYEQYF
TGTGCCAGCAGCCCAGTCGGGAGTTACGAGCAGTACTTC
>TRBJ1-1|NA|TRBV6-5|NA
CASSLTEGRAEAFF
TGTGCCAGCAGTCTCACGGAGGGCAGGGCTGAAGCTTTCTTT
>TRBJ2-7|TRBD1|TRBV29-1|NA
CSAETGGYEQYF
TGCAGCGCCGAAACAGGGGGCTACGAGCAGTACTTC
>TRBJ1-5|TRBD1|TRBV2|NA
CASRNDRGGQPQHF
TGTGCCAGCAGGAACGACAGGGGAGGTCAGCCCCAGCATTTT
>TRBJ1-3|TRBD1|TRBV19|NA
CASSRGDSGFPTIYF
TGTGCCAGTAGCCGAGGGGACAGTGGGTTTCCCACCATATATTTT
>TRBJ1-6|TRBD1|TRBV7-9|NA
CASSFGTGADSPLHF
TGTGCCAGCAGCTTCGGGACAGGGGCGGATTCACCCCTCCACTTT
>TRBJ2-2|NA|TRBV7-8|few
CASSRGVYTGELFF
TGTGCCAGCAGTCGCGGGGTGTACACCGGGGAGCTGTTTTTT
>TRBJ2-7|TRBD1|TRBV12-5|few
CASGSAGTATLF
TGTGCTAGTGGTTCGGCCGGGACAGCCACCTTATTC
>TRBJ1-1|NA|TRBV2|NA
CASSEDMTEAFF
TGTGCCAGCAGTGAAGACATGACTGAAGCTTTCTTT
>TRBJ1-6|TRBD1|TRBV11-2|NA
CASSLRARGFSPLHF
TGTGCCAGCAGCTTAAGGGCCAGGGGGTTTTCACCCCTCCACTTT
>TRBJ1-1|TRBD1|TRBV23-1|NA
CASSHLGGTTEAFF
TGCGCCAGCAGTCACCTAGGGGGCACCACTGAAGCTTTCTTT
>TRBJ2-7|NA|TRBV2|NA
CASSEWQGKAYEQYF
TGTGCCAGCAGTGAATGGCAGGGGAAGGCCTACGAGCAGTACTTC
>TRBJ1-5|NA|TRBV4-1|NA
CASSQDPGEIQHF
TGCGCCAGCAGCCAAGACCCAGGGGAGATCCAGCATTTT
>TRBJ2-6|TRBD1|TRBV5-5|NA
CASSETGAGANVLTF
TGTGCCAGCAGCGAAACAGGGGCTGGGGCCAACGTCCTGACTTTC
>TRBJ2-1|TRBD2|TRBV27|NA
CASSLMPGGEQFF
TGTGCCAGCAGTCTCATGCCGGGGGGTGAGCAGTTCTTC
>TRBJ2-3|NA|TRBV27|NA
CASSPGRLEVTDTQYF
TGTGCCAGCAGCCCGGGTCGCTTAGAGGTCACAGATACGCAGTATTTT
>TRBJ1-1|TRBD1|TRBV4-2|NA
CASSPRGGGTVISMNTEAFF
TGTGCCAGCAGCCCCAGAGGCGGCGGGACAGTCATATCCATGAACACTGAAGCTTTCTTT
>TRBJ2-2|TRBD1|TRBV10-1|NA
CASSSTGDTGELFF
TGCGCCAGCAGCTCGACAGGGGACACCGGGGAGCTGTTTTTT
>TRBJ2-7|NA|TRBV7-9|few
CASSLDAHRINEQYF
TGTGCCAGCAGCTTAGATGCTCACAGGATAAACGAGCAGTACTTC
>TRBJ2-7|TRBD2|TRBV7-2|NA
CASSLRGDDYEQYF
TGTGCCAGCAGCTTACGGGGGGATGACTACGAGCAGTACTTC
>TRBJ2-1|NA|TRBV30|NA
CAWSKRRSYNEQFF
TGTGCCTGGAGTAAGAGGAGATCCTACAATGAGCAGTTCTTC
>TRBJ2-2|NA|TRBV30|NA
CAWSVRGRSGELFF
TGTGCCTGGAGTGTACGCGGGCGCTCCGGGGAGCTGTTTTTT
>TRBJ2-2|NA|TRBV19|NA
CASSPPGHATNTGELFF
TGTGCCAGTAGTCCCCCCGGACACGCTACGAACACCGGGGAGCTGTTTTTT
>TRBJ1-3|TRBD1|TRBV10-3|NA
CAISGGDSSSSGNTIYF
TGTGCCATCAGTGGTGGGGACAGCTCCAGCTCTGGAAACACCATATATTTT
>TRBJ1-1|TRBD1|TRBV7-8|NA
CASSLMRQGSNTEAFF
TGTGCCAGCAGCTTAATGAGACAGGGTTCGAACACTGAAGCTTTCTTT
>TRBJ1-3|NA|TRBV30|NA
CAWSVQGNTIYF
TGTGCCTGGAGTGTACAAGGAAACACCATATATTTT
>TRBJ2-7|TRBD1|TRBV27|NA
CASSSTGYEQYF
TGTGCCAGCAGTTCGACAGGGTACGAGCAGTACTTC
>TRBJ2-7|NA|TRBV4-3|few
CASSLLLGGLGEQYF
TGCGCCAGCAGCCTTCTATTGGGGGGTCTAGGCGAGCAGTACTTC
>TRBJ1-2|TRBD1|TRBV19|once
CASSIDTRTGALYGYTF
TGTGCCAGTAGTATAGATACGCGGACAGGGGCCCTCTATGGCTACACCTTC
>TRBJ1-3|NA|TRBV7-9|NA
CASSLIISGNTIYF
TGTGCCAGCAGCTTAATTATCTCGGGAAACACCATATATTTT
>TRBJ2-6|NA|TRBV6-1|NA
CASSEDSSGANVLTF
TGTGCCAGCAGTGAAGACAGCTCTGGGGCCAACGTCCTGACTTTC
>TRBJ1-5|NA|TRBV7-2|NA
CASSLAPQGNQPQHF
TGTGCCAGCAGCTTAGCGCCCCAGGGCAATCAGCCCCAGCATTTT
>TRBJ1-3|NA|TRBV29-1|NA
CSVDEGAGNTIYF
TGCAGCGTTGATGAGGGAGCTGGAAACACCATATATTTT
>TRBJ2-7|TRBD1|TRBV29-1|NA
CSVDIRQGRYEQYF
TGCAGCGTTGATATTCGACAGGGACGCTACGAGCAGTACTTC
>TRBJ2-1|TRBD2|TRBV27|NA
CASSSRVQRGRDSEQFF
TGTGCCAGCAGTTCCCGTGTTCAGCGGGGCCGAGACAGTGAGCAGTTCTTC
>TRBJ2-5|TRBD1|TRBV7-9|NA
CASSLTGDETQYF
TGTGCCAGCAGCCTAACAGGGGATGAGACCCAGTACTTC
>TRBJ2-5|NA|TRBV2|NA
CASSEVEETQYF
TGTGCCAGCAGTGAGGTAGAAGAGACCCAGTACTTC
>TRBJ2-2|NA|TRBV2|NA
CASSDDLATGELFF
TGTGCCAGCAGTGATGACTTAGCAACCGGGGAGCTGTTTTTT
>TRBJ2-1|NA|TRBV11-2|NA
CASSPLRGPSYNEQFF
TGTGCCAGCAGCCCTTTGCGGGGGCCCTCCTACAATGAGCAGTTCTTC
>TRBJ1-2|TRBD1|TRBV7-9|once
CASSSGTGFGYTF
TGTGCCAGCAGCTCCGGGACAGGGTTTGGCTACACCTTC
>TRBJ2-7|NA|TRBV29-1|NA
CSVEQQGIHEQYF
TGCAGCGTTGAACAGCAGGGGATTCACGAGCAGTACTTC